What follows is one T cell receptor (beta chain) and its context. Its cognate antigen is unknown. The junction does not match germline at one end; this may be a read error. This CDR3 is built from 11 residues. In germline, CDR1 is SGHNT, CDR2 YYREEE (reference sequence). Libraries were prepared by immunoSEQ multiplex PCR; TCRdb keeps only in-frame clonotypes and omits some of them. The sample has roughly 130,000 clones, around 94% seen once; the top ten hold 0.024%. These data are taken from a study of human thymus T cells. Points from the study as a whole: Unrelated individuals were reported by related research to share highly overlapping thymic repertoires. V and J gene usage appeared biased in thymic and blood repertoires.

Resections were taken during corrective heart surgery, and the thymus tissue came from these. Healthy Finnish infants having corrective surgery for congenital heart defects served as donors. The sequenced sample was thymus tissue. The TCR sequence derives from a boy less than two years old with a congenital heart defect but otherwise immunologically healthy. The rearrangement links TRBV5-4 to TRBJ1-2; a possible D gene is TRBD1 (5 bases). CDR3: CASSSGTACAF. The CDR3 nucleotides read TGTGCCAGCAGCTCCGGGACCGCCTGCGCCTTC.